The count of the clone carrying this T cell receptor beta chain is one. These data are taken from a study of T cell responses to AZD1222 COVID-19 vaccine. CDR1 and CDR2 (germline): SGHRS, YFSETQ. CDR3 length equals 13 residues. Between the trimmed V and J ends, which lost 2 bases and 6 bases, there was a span of 11 bases. TCRdb's table, derived via immunoSEQ multiplex PCR, lists solely in-frame clones and lacks some. The sample lists 100,000 or so clones; about 89% were seen once. The receptor's source is an adult in good health. The genes are TRBV5-1 and TRBJ1-2; D unclear. The input for sequencing was peripheral blood, taken on day 0 of AZD1222 vaccination. The CDR3 nucleotides are TGCGCCAGCAGCTTCGGGCTGATAGATGGCTACACCTTC. This translates into CASSFGLIDGYTF. Full variable domain (outside the CDR3, taken from reference TRBV5-1 and TRBJ1-2): KAGVTQTPRYLIKTRGQQVTLSCSPISGHRSVSWYQQTPGQGLQFLFEYFSETQRNKGNFPGRFSGRQFSNSRSEMNVSTLELGDSALYLCASSFGLIDGYTFGSGTRLTVV.